Listed below are T cell receptor beta chains from one sample, sequenced in a study of cytomegalovirus exposure and HLA in healthy donors. Clones were sequenced by immunoSEQ multiplex PCR, and TCRdb holds only the in-frame ones, with some missing. The sample consists of approximately 130,000 clones, about two thirds of them appearing once. The sequenced sample was PBMCs. These receptors were collected from a woman aged 55 to 70 in good health and CMV-seropositive. CDR3s include the opening cysteine and the closing phenylalanine or tryptophan. A D gene is named only where the DNA matches it firmly. Clone size is stated in some rows and not others, as once, few, many or a class when expanded.

D | J | size | V | CDR3 | DNA
TRBD2 | TRBJ2-1 | NA | TRBV10-1 | CASSEPSGTYNEQFF | TGCGCCAGCAGTGAGCCTAGCGGGACCTACAATGAGCAGTTCTTC
NA | TRBJ1-1 | NA | TRBV5-5 | CASSLAGLTEAFF | TGTGCCAGCAGCTTGGCGGGGTTGACTGAAGCTTTCTTT
NA | TRBJ2-7 | NA | TRBV5-1 | CASSGVADPSEQYF | TGCGCCAGCAGCGGGGTAGCGGATCCTTCCGAGCAGTACTTC
NA | TRBJ2-1 | once | TRBV4-2 | CASSQAGLHLGQFF | TGTGCCAGCAGCCAAGCGGGACTTCACTTGGGGCAGTTCTTC
TRBD1 | TRBJ2-2 | NA | TRBV7-3 | CASSLSTGGGTGELFF | TGTGCCAGCAGCTTATCAACAGGGGGTGGCACCGGGGAGCTGTTTTTT
TRBD1 | TRBJ2-2 | few | TRBV11-3 | CASSLGDRGSEELFF | TGTGCCAGCAGCTTGGGGGACAGAGGGAGCGAGGAGCTGTTTTTT
NA | TRBJ2-7 | NA | TRBV7-9 | CASSLESNEQYF | TGTGCCAGCAGCTTAGAATCCAACGAGCAGTACTTC
NA | TRBJ1-2 | NA | TRBV10-2 | CASREVTAYGYTF | TGCGCCAGCAGAGAAGTGACAGCTTATGGCTACACCTTC
TRBD1 | TRBJ2-7 | few | TRBV5-4 | CASSDAGTGVYEQYF | TGTGCCAGCAGCGACGCCGGGACAGGGGTCTACGAGCAGTACTTC
TRBD2 | TRBJ2-5 | NA | TRBV9 | CASSVGPGGQETQYF | TGTGCCAGCAGCGTAGGCCCGGGGGGCCAAGAGACCCAGTACTTC
NA | TRBJ1-2 | NA | TRBV6-8 | CASSQGTTYYGYTF | TGTGCCAGCAGTCAGGGGACAACCTACTATGGCTACACCTTC
TRBD2 | TRBJ2-3 | few | TRBV6-1 | CASRTGTSGEDTQYF | TGTGCCAGCAGGACCGGGACTAGCGGGGAAGATACGCAGTATTTT
TRBD2 | TRBJ2-3 | NA | TRBV27 | CASSPLRWGGASTDTQYF | TGTGCCAGCAGTCCACTCCGTTGGGGGGGAGCTAGCACAGATACGCAGTATTTT
TRBD1 | TRBJ2-5 | NA | TRBV6-1 | CASSEGGQQETQYF | TGTGCCAGCAGTGAAGGGGGACAGCAAGAGACCCAGTACTTC
TRBD1 | TRBJ1-2 | NA | TRBV7-8 | CASSWTGGNGYTF | TGTGCCAGCAGCTGGACAGGGGGCAATGGCTACACCTTC
NA | TRBJ2-1 | few | TRBV4-1 | CASSQDSWGDGDEQFF | TGCGCCAGCAGCCAAGATTCATGGGGGGATGGAGATGAGCAGTTCTTC
NA | TRBJ2-5 | NA | TRBV5-4 | CASTQGAQETQYF | TGTGCCAGCACTCAAGGAGCGCAAGAGACCCAGTACTTC
NA | TRBJ1-4 | NA | TRBV9 | CASSVEVGGTNEKLFF | TGTGCCAGCAGCGTAGAGGTCGGAGGAACTAATGAAAAACTGTTTTTT
NA | TRBJ1-5 | NA | TRBV6-6 | CASSGQTSNQPQHF | TGTGCCAGCAGCGGACAGACGAGCAATCAGCCCCAGCATTTT
TRBD1 | TRBJ2-7 | NA | TRBV19 | CASSVPGQGLYEQYF | TGTGCCAGTAGTGTACCGGGACAGGGCCTCTACGAGCAGTACTTC
TRBD2 | TRBJ2-1 | NA | TRBV7-2 | CASSLGLAVYNEQFF | TGTGCCAGCAGCTTAGGGCTAGCGGTCTACAATGAGCAGTTCTTC
TRBD1 | TRBJ1-2 | NA | TRBV6-5 | CASSPSTGTNYGYTF | TGTGCCAGCAGCCCCTCGACAGGGACCAACTATGGCTACACCTTC
NA | TRBJ1-6 | few | TRBV9 | CASSVEVRGGNSPLHF | TGTGCCAGCAGCGTAGAGGTCCGGGGGGGAAATTCACCCCTCCACTTT
NA | TRBJ1-5 | few | TRBV2 | CASSLGTWGNQPQHF | TGTGCCAGCAGCCTAGGGACATGGGGCAATCAGCCCCAGCATTTT
NA | TRBJ1-1 | NA | TRBV5-4 | CASSRDTKPTEAFF | TGTGCCAGCAGCCGGGACACGAAGCCAACTGAAGCTTTCTTT
TRBD1 | TRBJ2-7 | NA | TRBV9 | CASSVDGGQGKYEQYF | TGTGCCAGCAGCGTAGATGGGGGACAGGGCAAGTACGAGCAGTACTTC
NA | TRBJ1-5 | NA | TRBV7-8 | CASSLAGQPQHF | TGTGCCAGCAGCTTAGCCGGTCAGCCCCAGCATTTT